The T cell receptor (beta chain) under discussion was sequenced for a study of OX40 agonist ivuxolimab in advanced cancers. Study at large: Patients were treated with intravenous ivuxolimab, dosed at 0.01 to 10 mg/kg and infused every 2 weeks. In three patients, partial responses were observed, one with hepatocellular carcinoma and two with cutaneous melanoma. Findings and caveats of the study: The antigen specificity of the peripheral T cells (those that were expanded) was not determined.

In the case of this clone: Its antigen is unknown.

TCRdb's copy holds only in-frame clones and misses some; the assay was immunoSEQ multiplex PCR. The table shows about 100,000 clones, with approximately 80% occurring only once. The CDR3 totals 13 residues. Trimming left V 3 bases short and J 6 bases short, with 9 bases between. V gene TRBV23-1 combines with J gene TRBJ2-1, with D unresolved. TRBV23-1 is recorded as an ORF, its role being uncertain. This sequence was found in an adult with an advanced solid tumor such as melanoma, head and neck, liver or kidney cancer. The sample here was CD4+ or CD8+ T cells sorted from blood, taken in a trial of the OX40 agonist ivuxolimab. The CDR3 DNA reads as TGCGCCAGCAGTCATCAGGAGTCCAATGAGCAGTTCTTC. Residues: CASSHQESNEQFF.